This TCR beta chain was captured in a study of identical twins' blood T cells. This clonotype was counted a few times. Its target is not known. TCRdb reanalysed the 5' RACE reads using MiXCR and keeps one entry per CDR3 protein. The sample has fewer than 450,000 distinct CDR3 sequences, roughly 31% seen once. The study's findings and limits: Out-of-frame TCRbeta clonotypes reportedly had markedly more similar V usage in twins than unrelated donors. Top TCRbeta clonotypes were shared more with twin than unrelated donors.

V lost 2 bases and J 4 bases, leaving 8 bases between the germline ends. There are 13 residues in the CDR3. Germline values: CDR1 SGHTA, CDR2 FQGNSA. All three twin pairs grew up together with likely shared infections and vaccines. The sequence derives from a woman aged 18 to 55 in good health. Sample: PBMCs. The rearrangement uses TRBV7-2 and TRBJ1-1, with a weak D call TRBD1 (5 bases). As DNA, the CDR3 is TGTGCCAGCAGCTTATCGACAGCCACTGAAGCTTTCTTT. Encoded protein: CASSLSTATEAFF.